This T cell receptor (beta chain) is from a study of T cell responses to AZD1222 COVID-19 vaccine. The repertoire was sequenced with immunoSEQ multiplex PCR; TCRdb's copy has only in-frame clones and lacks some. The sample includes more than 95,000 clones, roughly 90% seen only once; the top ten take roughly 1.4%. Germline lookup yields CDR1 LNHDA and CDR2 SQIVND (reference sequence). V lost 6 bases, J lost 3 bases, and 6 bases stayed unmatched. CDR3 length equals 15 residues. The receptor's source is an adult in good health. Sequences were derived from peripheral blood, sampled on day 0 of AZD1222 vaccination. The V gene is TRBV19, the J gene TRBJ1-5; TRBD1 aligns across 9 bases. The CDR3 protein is CASSPDRGDNQPQHF. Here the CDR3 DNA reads TGTGCCAGTAGCCCGGACAGGGGTGACAATCAGCCCCAGCATTTT.